This section outlines one T cell receptor (beta chain) sequence together with its context. This specimen belongs to a study of technical replicates of blood from several donors. CDR3 size: 18 residues. With 7 bases removed from V and 4 bases from J, the gap between germline ends came to 26 bases. Germline assignment: CDR1 SGHTA and CDR2 FQGNSA. Using immunoSEQ multiplex PCR, the repertoire was profiled, and TCRdb retains in-frame clones only, with some absent. The sample contains approximately 81,000 clones, more than 80% of which appear only once. This TCR derives from a human donor in good health. Some clones in this sample may be carry-over from other donors' samples. Source material: PBMCs. This chain joins TRBV7-2 and TRBJ1-5, with D perhaps TRBD1 (5 bases). In nucleotides, the CDR3 is TGTGCCAGCACCGCTCTCGGGGCCGGGACTGGGTCGAATCAGCCCCAGCATTTT. This codes for CASTALGAGTGSNQPQHF.